This T cell receptor (beta chain) was identified during a study of cytomegalovirus exposure and HLA in healthy donors. Germline V lookup: CDR1 SGHAT, CDR2 FQNNGV. The CDR3 contains 13 residues. V dropped 6 bases and J dropped 7; count of bases not matched to a gene: 8. The PCR contained 60 Vbeta and 13 Jbeta primers. Data came from immunoSEQ multiplex PCR; TCRdb stores just in-frame clones and leaves some out. The sample holds roughly 120,000 clones. The source of this sequence is a man under 40 in good health and CMV-seronegative. Sequencing was done on a sample of PBMCs. The V gene is TRBV11-2, the J gene TRBJ1-2; the match to TRBD1 covers 7 bases. Here the CDR3 reads CASRSTGVGGYTF. CDR3 coding DNA: TGTGCCAGCAGAAGTACAGGGGTGGGTGGCTACACCTTC.